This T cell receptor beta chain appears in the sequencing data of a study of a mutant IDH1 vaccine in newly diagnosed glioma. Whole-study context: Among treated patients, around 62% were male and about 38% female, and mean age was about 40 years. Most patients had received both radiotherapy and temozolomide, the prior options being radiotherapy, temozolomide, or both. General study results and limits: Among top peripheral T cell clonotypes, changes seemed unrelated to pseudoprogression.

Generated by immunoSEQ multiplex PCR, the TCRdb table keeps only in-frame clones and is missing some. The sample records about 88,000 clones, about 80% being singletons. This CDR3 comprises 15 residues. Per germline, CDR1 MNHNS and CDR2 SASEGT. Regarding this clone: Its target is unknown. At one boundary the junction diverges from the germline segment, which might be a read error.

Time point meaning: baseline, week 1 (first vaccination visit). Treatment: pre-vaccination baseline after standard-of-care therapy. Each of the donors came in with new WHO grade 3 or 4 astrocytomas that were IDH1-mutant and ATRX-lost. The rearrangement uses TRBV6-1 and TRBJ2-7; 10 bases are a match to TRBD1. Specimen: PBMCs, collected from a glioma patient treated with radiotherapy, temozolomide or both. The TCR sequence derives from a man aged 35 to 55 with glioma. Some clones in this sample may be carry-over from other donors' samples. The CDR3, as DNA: TGTGCCAGCAGTGAAGAGACAGGGGGCTCCCACGAGCAGTACTTC. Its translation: CASSEETGGSHEQYF.